Reported below is one T cell receptor (beta chain). Its antigen is unknown. This sample stems from a study of T cell responses to AZD1222 COVID-19 vaccine. Generated by immunoSEQ multiplex PCR, the TCRdb table keeps only in-frame clones and is missing some. Of approximately 140,000 clones in the sample, about 91% were seen once. V was clipped by 8 bases and J by 10 bases, with 20 bases between them. CDR1 LNHDA and CDR2 SQIVND come from the germline V gene (reference sequence). The CDR3 totals 14 residues. Study findings and constraints: Dominant CD4 TCR responses targeted spike regions 160-218 and 743-854.

This sequence was found in an adult in good health. The sequenced sample was peripheral blood, obtained on day 0 of AZD1222 vaccination. The chain links TRBV19 to TRBJ1-4; the D is unclear. CDR3 amino acids: CASQPGGDLRKLFF. The CDR3 DNA reads TGTGCCAGTCAACCCGGAGGAGACCTGAGAAAACTGTTTTTT.